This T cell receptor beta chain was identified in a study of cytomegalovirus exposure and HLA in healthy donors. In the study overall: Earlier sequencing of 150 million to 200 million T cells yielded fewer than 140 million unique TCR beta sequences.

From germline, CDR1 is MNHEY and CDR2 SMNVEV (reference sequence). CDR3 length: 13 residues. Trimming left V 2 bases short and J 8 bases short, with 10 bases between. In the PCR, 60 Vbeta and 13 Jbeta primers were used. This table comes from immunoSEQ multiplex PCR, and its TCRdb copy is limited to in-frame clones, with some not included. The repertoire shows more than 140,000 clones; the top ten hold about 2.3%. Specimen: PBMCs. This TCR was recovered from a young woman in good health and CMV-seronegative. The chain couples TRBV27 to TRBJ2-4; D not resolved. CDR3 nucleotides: TGTGCCAGCAGTTTAGACGGGTGGGACATTCAGTACTTC. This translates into CASSLDGWDIQYF.